This T cell receptor (beta chain) was sequenced during a study of T cell clones after liver transplantation. Across the study: HCV positivity affected three of eight recipients; the rest lacked autoimmune or viral indications.

Findings and caveats of the study: Compared with third party-reactive sequences, donor-reactive ones declined more, independent of withdrawal success. Small, mixed patient groups and varying post-transplant times limit these conclusions.

Points on this clone: Its matching antigen is unknown.

Method: immunoSEQ multiplex PCR; TCRdb's copy keeps in-frame clones and lacks some. The sample carries about 80,000 clones, roughly four fifths recorded once. The sequencing used CD4+ T cells from blood, collected just over 45 months after liver transplant. The sequence was collected from a human patient who received a liver transplant. Some T cells may be supplied by the graft donor.

DNA for the CDR3: TGTGCCAGCAGCTTAACCCATCAGGGGTGCTCCTACGAGCAGTACTTC. The encoded protein is CASSLTHQGCSYEQYF. V gene TRBV11-3 combines with J gene TRBJ2-7, with D tentatively TRBD1 (6 bases). Germline assignment: CDR1 SGHNT and CDR2 YENEEA. V lost 2 bases to trimming and J lost 0 bases, with 14 bases between them. The CDR3 is made up of 16 amino acids.